This T cell receptor beta chain was observed in a study of shared clonotypes between healthy human individuals. Naive-designated CD8 cells lacked CD45RO, were positively enriched for CCR7, and omitted terminally differentiated effector memory CD45RA+ cells. Sequencing used immunoSEQ multiplex PCR; TCRdb keeps in-frame clones, though not all of them. The repertoire includes about 2.1 million clones, roughly 95% of them detected once, and less than 2% sits in the top ten. This TCR derives from a man in his late teens or twenties in good health. Some clones in this sample may be carry-over from other donors' samples. Material: naive CD8+ T cells from PBMCs.

For the CDR3, the DNA is TGCGCCAGCAGCCAAGAGGGCGCAGGATACTACGAGCAGTACTTC. This encodes CASSQEGAGYYEQYF. This chain links TRBV4-3 with TRBJ2-7, with D uncertain. Trimming removed 0 bases at V and 3 bases at J, with 12 bases between. The CDR3 length is 15 residues. CDR1 is LGHNA, CDR2 YSLEER, per germline.